A selection of T cell receptor beta chains follows, all from one sample in a study of blood T cell repertoires in COVID-19. Only in-frame clones appear in the TCRdb table, and some are missing; sequencing was by immunoSEQ multiplex PCR. The sample shows about 95,000 clones, roughly nine tenths of them seen only once. The sequenced sample was peripheral blood. The receptors originated from a man in his fifties or sixties with COVID-19, enrolled during active disease. Each CDR3 is given with its conserved first and last residue. D genes are given only for firm matches. Clone size appears in some rows only: once, few, many, or a class for an expanded clone.

DNA	CDR3	D	V	size	J
TGTGCCAGCAGTTCGAACAGGGTCTACGAGCAGTACTTC	CASSSNRVYEQYF	-	TRBV27	-	TRBJ2-7
TGTGCCAGCAGTCAGGGAAGCACAGATACGCAGTATTTT	CASSQGSTDTQYF	-	TRBV12-3/TRBV12-4	-	TRBJ2-3
TGTGCCAGCTCACCACCGGGACTAGCGGACTCCGAGCAGTACTTC	CASSPPGLADSEQYF	TRBD2	TRBV18	-	TRBJ2-7
TGTGCCAGCAGTTTGACAGGGCTGGGATTCTTT	CASSLTGLGFF	TRBD1	TRBV5-5	-	TRBJ1-1
TGTGCCAGCAGCTCAGACGGGATGCGGGGGAGCACTGAAGCTTTCTTT	CASSSDGMRGSTEAFF	-	TRBV11-2	-	TRBJ1-1
TGTGCCAGCAGTTCACGAGAGGGGGCCAACGTCCTGACTTTC	CASSSREGANVLTF	-	TRBV6-5	-	TRBJ2-6
TGCGCCAGCAGCTTGTCTGAGACAGGGAACACTGAAGCTTTCTTT	CASSLSETGNTEAFF	-	TRBV5-1	-	TRBJ1-1
TGTGCCAGCAGTGTCTCTGGGGACTTCCCTATGGATACGCAGTATTTT	CASSVSGDFPMDTQYF	-	TRBV6-1	-	TRBJ2-3
TGCGCCAGCAGCCACTCGTCGCAGGGAACCTACGAGCAGTACTTC	CASSHSSQGTYEQYF	-	TRBV4-1	-	TRBJ2-7
TGTGCCAGCAGTTTATATGAAACAGGGGCCTACTATGGCTACACCTTC	CASSLYETGAYYGYTF	TRBD1	TRBV28	-	TRBJ1-2
TGTGCCAGTAGTATCCTGGGGGGACTAGCGGGTACCGGGGAGCTGTTTTTT	CASSILGGLAGTGELFF	TRBD2	TRBV19	-	TRBJ2-2
TGTGCCAGCTCACTACGGACTAGCGACAATGAGCAGTTCTTC	CASSLRTSDNEQFF	TRBD2	TRBV18	-	TRBJ2-1
TGTGCCAGCAGCTTGGGACAGGGAGGTACCGGGGAGCTGTTTTTT	CASSLGQGGTGELFF	TRBD1	TRBV7-9	-	TRBJ2-2
TGCGCCAGCAGCGATCGGTACAGGGTTCTAGATACGCAGTATTTT	CASSDRYRVLDTQYF	-	TRBV5-1	few	TRBJ2-3
TGTGCCAGCAGTTTCTCCGGACTAGCGGGAACCTACGAGCAGTACTTC	CASSFSGLAGTYEQYF	TRBD2	TRBV11-3	-	TRBJ2-7
TGTGCCAGTAGTCTGGACGGAAACCGGGGTGAAAAACTGTTTTTT	CASSLDGNRGEKLFF	-	TRBV19	few	TRBJ1-4
TGTGCCAGCACTCGGAGGGGAGATACTGAAGCTTTCTTT	CASTRRGDTEAFF	-	TRBV6-5	-	TRBJ1-1
TGTGCCAGCAGGGGGCGAGGAGATACGCAGTATTTT	CASRGRGDTQYF	-	TRBV12-3/TRBV12-4	-	TRBJ2-3
TGTGCCAGCAGCTTCATCTCCAGCTATGGCTACACCTTC	CASSFISSYGYTF	-	TRBV11-1	-	TRBJ1-2
TGTGCCTGGAGACTAGCGGGAGGGCCTCGAGAGCAGTTCTTC	CAWRLAGGPREQFF	TRBD2	TRBV30	-	TRBJ2-1
TGTGCCATCAGGCCTCAGGACAGGGGTTGGAACACTGAAGCTTTCTTT	CAIRPQDRGWNTEAFF	TRBD1	TRBV10-3	few	TRBJ1-1
TGTGCCAGCAGTCCTAGGTGGTCTGGAAACACCATATATTTT	CASSPRWSGNTIYF	-	TRBV28	-	TRBJ1-3
TGTGCCAGCAGCCGGGACTCCGAAACCTACGAGCAGTACTTC	CASSRDSETYEQYF	-	TRBV7-9	-	TRBJ2-7
TGTGCCAGCAGCTTGGGGGGACAGCATAATGAAAAACTGTTTTTT	CASSLGGQHNEKLFF	TRBD1	TRBV5-5	-	TRBJ1-4
TGTGCCAGCAGCAAACGGACTAGCGGAGTTAGCACAGATACGCAGTATTTT	CASSKRTSGVSTDTQYF	TRBD2	TRBV7-2	-	TRBJ2-3
TGTGCCAGCAGCGTGGACACCCTCGAGGCAACAGATACGCAGTATTTT	CASSVDTLEATDTQYF	-	TRBV5-8	-	TRBJ2-3
TGTGCCAGCAGTGAAGCGGGGACAGGATTCGTCACTAATGAAAAACTGTTTTTT	CASSEAGTGFVTNEKLFF	TRBD1	TRBV6-1	once	TRBJ1-4
TGTGCCAGCAGACCCGGACAGGGAAAAACCGGGGAGCTGTTTTTT	CASRPGQGKTGELFF	TRBD1	TRBV27	-	TRBJ2-2
TGTGCCAGCAGTGAAATCGACGGACTCACTGAAGCTTTCTTT	CASSEIDGLTEAFF	-	TRBV6-1	-	TRBJ1-1
TGTGCCAGCAGCCAAGTTAAAACCGGGGAGCTGTTTTTT	CASSQVKTGELFF	-	TRBV14	-	TRBJ2-2
TGTGCCAGCAGTTCCAACAGGGGTAGGGATTCACCCCTCCACTTT	CASSSNRGRDSPLHF	TRBD1	TRBV28	-	TRBJ1-6
TGTGCCAGCAGCTCCATAACGGGGACTTGCTGGACCTGGCGGAGGCAAGAGACCCAGTACTTC	CASSSITGTCWTWRRQETQYF	-	TRBV7-3	-	TRBJ2-5
TGCGCCAGCAGCCAAGGGTGGGGGAGGGAAAACTATGGCTACACCTTC	CASSQGWGRENYGYTF	-	TRBV4-1	-	TRBJ1-2
TGTGCCACACTCGGGGGGAGAGTGAACACTGAAGCTTTCTTT	CATLGGRVNTEAFF	-	TRBV6-5	-	TRBJ1-1
TGTGCCAGCAGCCTAGGGGGGCTCTACGAGCAGTACTTC	CASSLGGLYEQYF	-	TRBV9	-	TRBJ2-7
TGTGCCAGCAGTCCTACAGTGAACACTGAAGCTTTCTTT	CASSPTVNTEAFF	-	TRBV12-3/TRBV12-4	-	TRBJ1-1
TGTGCCAGCAGCCACCCGTGGAGGGGGCGGCGGGATGAGCAGTTCTTC	CASSHPWRGRRDEQFF	-	TRBV3-1/TRBV3-2	-	TRBJ2-1
TGCGCCAGCGGGGGACTAGCGGGAGTCACCGGGGAGCTGTTTTTT	CASGGLAGVTGELFF	TRBD2	TRBV5-1	-	TRBJ2-2
TGTGCCAGTAGGCCTGGAAGAGGGTCCTACAATGAGCAGTTCTTC	CASRPGRGSYNEQFF	-	TRBV19	-	TRBJ2-1
TGTGCCAGCAGTTCCCCACAAGAGACCCAGTACTTC	CASSSPQETQYF	-	TRBV6-2/TRBV6-3	once	TRBJ2-5
TGTGCCGCGACGGGACTAGCGGGAGGGAATGAGCAGTTCTTC	CAATGLAGGNEQFF	TRBD2	TRBV10-3	-	TRBJ2-1
TGTGCCAGCAGCCAAGGGGGAGATAGCGGGGGGGCCGGGGAGACCCAGTACTTC	CASSQGGDSGGAGETQYF	TRBD2	TRBV4-2	-	TRBJ2-5
TGCGCCAGTAGTGCGAGCGGGAGTTACAATGAGCAGTTCTTC	CASSASGSYNEQFF	TRBD2	TRBV10-1	-	TRBJ2-1
TGTGCCAGCTCACCATACCTTGGGACAGGGTCGAAGGCGGGAGAATGGTTCGATGAGCAGTTCTTC	CASSPYLGTGSKAGEWFDEQFF	TRBD1	TRBV18	-	TRBJ2-1
TGTGCCAGCAGTTTTGACAGGGGTCGGGAGCAGTTCTTC	CASSFDRGREQFF	TRBD1	TRBV6-5	once	TRBJ2-1
TGTGCCATCAGTGATGGGCCCACAGATACGCAGTATTTT	CAISDGPTDTQYF	-	TRBV10-3	-	TRBJ2-3
TGCGCCAGCAGCCAAGGGGCCAAAAGCGGGGCCAAGGGGTACAATGAGCAGTTCTTC	CASSQGAKSGAKGYNEQFF	TRBD2	TRBV4-1	-	TRBJ2-1